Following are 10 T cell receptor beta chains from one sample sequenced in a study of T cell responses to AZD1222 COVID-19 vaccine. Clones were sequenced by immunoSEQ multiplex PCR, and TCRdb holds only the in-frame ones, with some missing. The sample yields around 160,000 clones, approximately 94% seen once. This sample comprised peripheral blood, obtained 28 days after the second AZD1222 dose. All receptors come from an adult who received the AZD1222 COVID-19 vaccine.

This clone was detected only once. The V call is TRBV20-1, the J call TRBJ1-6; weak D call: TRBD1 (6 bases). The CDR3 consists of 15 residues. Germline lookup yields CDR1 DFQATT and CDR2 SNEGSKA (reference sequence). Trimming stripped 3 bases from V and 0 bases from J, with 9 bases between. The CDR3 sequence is CSASRGGSYNSPLHF. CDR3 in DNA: TGCAGTGCTAGTAGAGGGGGCTCCTATAATTCACCCCTCCACTTT.

The CDR3, as DNA: TGCGCCAGCAGCTCACAAGGAACAGATACGCAGTATTTT. This encodes CASSSQGTDTQYF. V gene TRBV5-1 combines with J gene TRBJ2-3, with D unclear. CDR1 SGHRS and CDR2 YFSETQ come from the germline V gene. The CDR3 has 13 amino acids. Between the trimmed V and J ends, which lost 3 bases and 3 bases, there was a span of 8 bases. Full variable domain (remainder filled in from reference TRBV5-1 and TRBJ2-3): KAGVTQTPRYLIKTRGQQVTLSCSPISGHRSVSWYQQTPGQGLQFLFEYFSETQRNKGNFPGRFSGRQFSNSRSEMNVSTLELGDSALYLCASSSQGTDTQYFGPGTRLTVL.

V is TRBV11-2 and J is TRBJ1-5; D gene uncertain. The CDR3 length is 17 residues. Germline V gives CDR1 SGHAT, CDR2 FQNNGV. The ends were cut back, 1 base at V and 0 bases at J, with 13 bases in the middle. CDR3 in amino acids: CASSLGYGVNSNQPQHF. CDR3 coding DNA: TGTGCCAGCAGCTTAGGTTACGGAGTAAATAGCAATCAGCCCCAGCATTTT.

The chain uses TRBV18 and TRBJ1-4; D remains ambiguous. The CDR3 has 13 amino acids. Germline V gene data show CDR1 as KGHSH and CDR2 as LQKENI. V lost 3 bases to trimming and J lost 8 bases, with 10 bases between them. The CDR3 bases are TGTGCCAGCTCACCCAGACGGGCGGAAAAACTGTTTTTT. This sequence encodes CASSPRRAEKLFF.

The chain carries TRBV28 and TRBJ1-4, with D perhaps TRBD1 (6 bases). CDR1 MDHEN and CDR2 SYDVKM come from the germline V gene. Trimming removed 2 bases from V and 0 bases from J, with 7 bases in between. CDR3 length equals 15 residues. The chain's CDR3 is CASSLEGATNEKLFF. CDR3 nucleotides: TGTGCCAGCAGTTTAGAGGGGGCAACTAATGAAAAACTGTTTTTT.

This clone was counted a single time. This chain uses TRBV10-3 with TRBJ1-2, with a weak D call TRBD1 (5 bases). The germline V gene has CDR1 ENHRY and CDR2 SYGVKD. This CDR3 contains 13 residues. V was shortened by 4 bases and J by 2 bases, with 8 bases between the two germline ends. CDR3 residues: CAISAGPNYGYTF. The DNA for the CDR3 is TGTGCCATCAGTGCAGGGCCAAACTATGGCTACACCTTC.

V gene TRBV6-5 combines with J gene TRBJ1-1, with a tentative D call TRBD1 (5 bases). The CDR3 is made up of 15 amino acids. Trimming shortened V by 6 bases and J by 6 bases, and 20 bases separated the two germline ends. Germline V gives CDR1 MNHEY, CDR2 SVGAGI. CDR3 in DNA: TGTGCCAGCAGCGAGGTCTACCGGGGGGGGGCTGAAGCTTTCTTT. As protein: CASSEVYRGGAEAFF.

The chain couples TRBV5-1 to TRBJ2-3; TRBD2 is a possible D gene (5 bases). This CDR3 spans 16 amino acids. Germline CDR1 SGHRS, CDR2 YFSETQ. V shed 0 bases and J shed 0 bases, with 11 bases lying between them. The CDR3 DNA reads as TGCGCCAGCAGCTTGGGTGGAGGAATAAGCACAGATACGCAGTATTTT. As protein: CASSLGGGISTDTQYF.

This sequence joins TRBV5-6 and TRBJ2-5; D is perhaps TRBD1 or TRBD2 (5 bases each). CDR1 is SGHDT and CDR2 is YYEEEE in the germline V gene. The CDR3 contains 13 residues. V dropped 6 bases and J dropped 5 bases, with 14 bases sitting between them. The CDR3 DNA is TGTGCCAGCACCCGGGACCCCGATGAGACCCAGTACTTC. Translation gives CASTRDPDETQYF.

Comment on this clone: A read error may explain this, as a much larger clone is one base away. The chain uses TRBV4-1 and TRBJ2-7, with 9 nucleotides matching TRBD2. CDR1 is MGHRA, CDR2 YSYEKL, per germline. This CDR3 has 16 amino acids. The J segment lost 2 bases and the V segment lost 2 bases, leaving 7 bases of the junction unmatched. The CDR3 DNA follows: TGCGCCAGCAGCCAATTAGCGGGAGAGAGGGCCTACGAGCAGTACTTC. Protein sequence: CASSQLAGERAYEQYF.